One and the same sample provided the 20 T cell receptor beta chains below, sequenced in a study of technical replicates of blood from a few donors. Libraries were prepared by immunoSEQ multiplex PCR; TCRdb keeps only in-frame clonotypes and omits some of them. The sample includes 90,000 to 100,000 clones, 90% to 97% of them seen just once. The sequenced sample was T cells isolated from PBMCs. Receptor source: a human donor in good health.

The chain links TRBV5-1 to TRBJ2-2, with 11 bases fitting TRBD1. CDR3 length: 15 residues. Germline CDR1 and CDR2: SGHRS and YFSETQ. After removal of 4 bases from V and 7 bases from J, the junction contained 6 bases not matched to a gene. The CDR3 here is CASSIGTGGSGELFF. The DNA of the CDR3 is TGCGCCAGCAGCATCGGGACAGGGGGTAGCGGGGAGCTGTTTTTT.

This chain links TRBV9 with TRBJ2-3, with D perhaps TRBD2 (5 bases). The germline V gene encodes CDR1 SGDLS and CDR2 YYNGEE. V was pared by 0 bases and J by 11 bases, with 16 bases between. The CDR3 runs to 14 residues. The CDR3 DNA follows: TGTGCCAGCAGCGTAGCCGAGGACCCGGGGATGCAGTATTTT. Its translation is CASSVAEDPGMQYF.

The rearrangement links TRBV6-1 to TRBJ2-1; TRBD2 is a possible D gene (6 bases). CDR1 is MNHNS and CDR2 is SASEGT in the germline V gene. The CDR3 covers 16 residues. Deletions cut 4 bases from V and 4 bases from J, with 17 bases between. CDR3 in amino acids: CASSASTGDFYNEQFF. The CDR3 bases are TGTGCCAGCAGTGCAAGTACTGGGGACTTTTACAATGAGCAGTTCTTC.

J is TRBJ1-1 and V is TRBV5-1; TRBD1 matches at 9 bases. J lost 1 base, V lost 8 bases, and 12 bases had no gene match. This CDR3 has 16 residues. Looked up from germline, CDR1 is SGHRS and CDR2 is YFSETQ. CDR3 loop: CASNTRDRAANTEAFF. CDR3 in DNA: TGCGCCAGTAACACGAGGGACAGGGCGGCGAACACTGAAGCTTTCTTT.

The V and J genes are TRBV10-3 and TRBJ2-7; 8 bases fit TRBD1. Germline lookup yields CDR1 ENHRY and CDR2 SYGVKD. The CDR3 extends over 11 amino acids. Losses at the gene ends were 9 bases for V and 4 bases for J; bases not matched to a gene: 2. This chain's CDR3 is CAIGQGYEQYF. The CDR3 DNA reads TGTGCCATAGGACAGGGATACGAGCAGTACTTC.

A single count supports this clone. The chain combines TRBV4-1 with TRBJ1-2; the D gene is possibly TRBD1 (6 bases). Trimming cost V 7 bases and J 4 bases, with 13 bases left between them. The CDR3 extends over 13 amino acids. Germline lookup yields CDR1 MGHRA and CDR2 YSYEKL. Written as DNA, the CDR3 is TGCGCCAGCACGGGGGGACAAACCTATGGCTACACCTTC. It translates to CASTGGQTYGYTF.

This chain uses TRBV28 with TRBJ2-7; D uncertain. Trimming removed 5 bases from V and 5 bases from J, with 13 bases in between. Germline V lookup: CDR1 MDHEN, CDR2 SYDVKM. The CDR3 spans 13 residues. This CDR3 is CASSHDNLDEQYF. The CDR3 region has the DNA TGTGCCAGCAGTCATGACAACCTTGACGAGCAGTACTTC.

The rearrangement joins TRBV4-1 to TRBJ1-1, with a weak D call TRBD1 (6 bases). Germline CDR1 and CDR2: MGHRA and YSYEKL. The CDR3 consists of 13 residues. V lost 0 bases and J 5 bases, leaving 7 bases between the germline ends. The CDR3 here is CASSQDRGTEAFF. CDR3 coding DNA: TGCGCCAGCAGCCAAGACAGGGGTACTGAAGCTTTCTTT.

The CDR3 is CASASDRGLGGYTF. The CDR3 nucleotides read TGCGCCAGCGCCTCGGACAGGGGGCTGGGTGGCTACACCTTC. V is TRBV4-1 and J is TRBJ1-2; TRBD1 matches at 11 bases. The CDR3 contains 14 residues. Germline V gene data show CDR1 as MGHRA and CDR2 as YSYEKL. V was clipped by 8 bases and J by 7 bases; unmatched bases: 9.

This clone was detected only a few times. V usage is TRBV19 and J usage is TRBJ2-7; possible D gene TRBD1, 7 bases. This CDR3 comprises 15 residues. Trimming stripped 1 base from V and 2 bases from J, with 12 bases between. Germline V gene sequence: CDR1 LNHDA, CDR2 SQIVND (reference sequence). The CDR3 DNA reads TGTGCCAGTAGTATAGCGGGAGACAGGGCCTACGAGCAGTACTTC. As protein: CASSIAGDRAYEQYF.

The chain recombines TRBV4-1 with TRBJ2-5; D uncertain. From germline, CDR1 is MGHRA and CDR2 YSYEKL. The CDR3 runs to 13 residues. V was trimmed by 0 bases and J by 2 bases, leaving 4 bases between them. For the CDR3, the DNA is TGCGCCAGCAGCCAAGACAGACAAGAGACCCAGTACTTC. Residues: CASSQDRQETQYF.

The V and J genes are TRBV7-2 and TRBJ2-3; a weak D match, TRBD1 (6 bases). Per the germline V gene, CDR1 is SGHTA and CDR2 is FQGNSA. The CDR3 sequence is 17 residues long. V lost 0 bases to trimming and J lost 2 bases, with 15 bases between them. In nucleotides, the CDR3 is TGTGCCAGCAGCTTAGCACAGGGAAGGACCCCCACAGATACGCAGTATTTT. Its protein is CASSLAQGRTPTDTQYF.

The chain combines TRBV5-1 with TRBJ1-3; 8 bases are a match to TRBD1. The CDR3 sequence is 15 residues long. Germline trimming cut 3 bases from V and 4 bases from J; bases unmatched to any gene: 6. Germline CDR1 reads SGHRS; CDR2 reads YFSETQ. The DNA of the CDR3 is TGCGCCAGCAGCTCGGCCCAGGGGGCAGGAAACACCATATATTTT. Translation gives CASSSAQGAGNTIYF. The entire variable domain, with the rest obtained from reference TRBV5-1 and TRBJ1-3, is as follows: KAGVTQTPRYLIKTRGQQVTLSCSPISGHRSVSWYQQTPGQGLQFLFEYFSETQRNKGNFPGRFSGRQFSNSRSEMNVSTLELGDSALYLCASSSAQGAGNTIYFGEGSWLTVV.

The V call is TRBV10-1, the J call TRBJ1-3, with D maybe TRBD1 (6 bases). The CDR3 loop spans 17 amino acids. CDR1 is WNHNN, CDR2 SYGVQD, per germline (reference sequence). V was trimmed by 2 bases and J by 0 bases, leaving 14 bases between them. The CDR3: CASSETPGHFSGNTIYF. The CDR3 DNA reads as TGCGCCAGCAGTGAGACCCCGGGACATTTCTCTGGAAACACCATATATTTT.

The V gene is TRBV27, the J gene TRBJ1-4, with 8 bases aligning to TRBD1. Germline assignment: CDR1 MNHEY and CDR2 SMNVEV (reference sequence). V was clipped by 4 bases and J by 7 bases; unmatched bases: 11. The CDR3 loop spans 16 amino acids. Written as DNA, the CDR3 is TGTGCCAGCAGTTCTACCCTACAGGGGGAGAGTGAAAAACTGTTTTTT. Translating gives CASSSTLQGESEKLFF.

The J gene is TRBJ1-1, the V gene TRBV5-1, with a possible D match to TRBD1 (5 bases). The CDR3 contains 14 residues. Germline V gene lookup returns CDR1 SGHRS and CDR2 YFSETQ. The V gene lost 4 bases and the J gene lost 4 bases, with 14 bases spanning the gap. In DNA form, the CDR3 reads TGCGCCAGCAGCACCCTAGGGGTAGGCACTGAAGCTTTCTTT. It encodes CASSTLGVGTEAFF.

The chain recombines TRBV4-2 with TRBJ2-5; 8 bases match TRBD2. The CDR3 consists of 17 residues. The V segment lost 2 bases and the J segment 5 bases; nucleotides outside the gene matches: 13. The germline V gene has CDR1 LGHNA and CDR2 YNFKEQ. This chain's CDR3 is CASSQRLKRELTETQYF. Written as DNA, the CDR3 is TGTGCCAGCAGCCAAAGATTAAAGCGGGAGCTTACGGAGACCCAGTACTTC.

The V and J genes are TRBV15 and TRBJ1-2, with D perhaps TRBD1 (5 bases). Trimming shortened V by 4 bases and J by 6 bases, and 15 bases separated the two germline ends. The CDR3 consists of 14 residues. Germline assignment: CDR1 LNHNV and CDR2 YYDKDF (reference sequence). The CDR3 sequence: CATSKFGRGDGYTF. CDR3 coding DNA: TGTGCCACCAGCAAATTCGGGAGGGGAGATGGCTACACCTTC. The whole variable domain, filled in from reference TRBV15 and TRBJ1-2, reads DAMVIQNPRYQVTQFGKPVTLSCSQTLNHNVMYWYQQKSSQAPKLLFHYYDKDFNNEADTPDNFQSRRPNTSFCFLDIRSPGLGDTAMYLCATSKFGRGDGYTFGSGTRLTVV.

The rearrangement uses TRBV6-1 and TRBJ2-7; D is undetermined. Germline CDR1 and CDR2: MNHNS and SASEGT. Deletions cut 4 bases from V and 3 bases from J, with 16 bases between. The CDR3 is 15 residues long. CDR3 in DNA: TGTGCCAGCAGTGTTGGTGGAGACGTGGTCTACGAGCAGTACTTC. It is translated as CASSVGGDVVYEQYF.

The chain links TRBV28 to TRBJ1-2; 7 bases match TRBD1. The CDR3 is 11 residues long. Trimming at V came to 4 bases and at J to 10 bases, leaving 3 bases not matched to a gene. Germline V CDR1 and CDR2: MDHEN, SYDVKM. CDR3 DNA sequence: TGTGCCAGCAGTTGGGACAGATCCTACACCTTC. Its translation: CASSWDRSYTF.